Listed here are 8 T cell receptor beta chains from one sample, sequenced in a study of OX40 agonist ivuxolimab in advanced cancers. The repertoire was sequenced with immunoSEQ multiplex PCR; TCRdb's copy has only in-frame clones and lacks some. The table lists about 15,000 clones, just under 80% of them singletons. This specimen was CD4+ or CD8+ T cells sorted from blood, taken in a trial of the OX40 agonist ivuxolimab. These receptors were collected from an adult with an advanced solid tumor such as melanoma, head and neck, liver or kidney cancer.

V gene TRBV9 combines with J gene TRBJ2-7; a weak D match, TRBD2 (6 bases). V lost 0 bases and J 0 bases, leaving 10 bases between the germline ends. The length of the CDR3 is 15 residues. CDR1 and CDR2 from the germline V gene are SGDLS and YYNGEE. This CDR3 is CASSVGHGSSYEQYF. As DNA, the CDR3 is TGTGCCAGCAGCGTAGGTCACGGGAGCTCCTACGAGCAGTACTTC.

The gene calls are TRBV7-6 and TRBJ2-7; D is unresolved. The V end lost 5 bases, the J end lost 6 bases, and 14 bases lay between the germline ends. The germline CDR1 and CDR2 sequences are SGHVS and FNYEAQ. This CDR3 has 13 amino acids. The CDR3 nucleotides are TGTGCCAGCAGCGACGGTCCCTCTAGCGAGCAGTACTTC. It codes for CASSDGPSSEQYF. Supplemented by reference TRBV7-6 and TRBJ2-7, the full variable domain reads GAGVSQSPRYKVTKRGQDVALRCDPISGHVSLYWYRQALGQGPEFLTYFNYEAQQDKSGLPNDRFSAERPEGSISTLTIQRTEQRDSAMYRCASSDGPSSEQYFGPGTRLTVT.

The V call is TRBV27, the J call TRBJ2-7; D unclear. Germline CDR1 MNHEY, CDR2 SMNVEV (reference sequence). V dropped 0 bases and J dropped 2 bases, with 11 bases sitting between them. The CDR3 loop spans 15 amino acids. CDR3 sequence (DNA): TGTGCCAGCAGTTTATCGATACAGCCGACCTACGAGCAGTACTTC. Its translation is CASSLSIQPTYEQYF.

The sample holds one count of this clone. The rearrangement uses TRBV9 and TRBJ1-2; D remains unclear. Per germline, CDR1 SGDLS and CDR2 YYNGEE. The CDR3 is 12 amino acids. V was clipped by 4 bases and J by 9 bases, with 13 bases between them. CDR3 coding DNA: TGTGCCAGCAGCAAAGATGAGTGGAGCTACACCTTC. Encoded protein: CASSKDEWSYTF.

The chain recombines TRBV19 with TRBJ2-3; D is unclear. With 11 bases removed from V and 0 bases from J, the gap between germline ends came to 12 bases. Germline lookup yields CDR1 LNHDA and CDR2 SQIVND (reference sequence). This CDR3 has 13 residues. CDR3 sequence reads: CACSDTSTDTQYF. CDR3 in DNA: TGTGCCTGCAGCGACACTAGCACAGATACGCAGTATTTT.

The CDR3 here is CASTPVGGPPDTQYF. The CDR3 bases are TGTGCCAGCACCCCGGTGGGGGGGCCGCCCGATACGCAGTATTTT. The V and J genes are TRBV28 and TRBJ2-3; tentatively, D is TRBD2 (7 bases). Germline values: CDR1 MDHEN, CDR2 SYDVKM. V lost 7 bases and J 6 bases, leaving 20 bases between the germline ends. This CDR3 region has 15 residues.

Regarding this clone: At the DNA level, this CDR3 is encoded by other sequences in the same sample as well. The rearrangement links TRBV27 to TRBJ2-7, with 7 bases matching TRBD1. The CDR3 loop spans 15 amino acids. With 5 bases clipped from V and 0 bases from J, the junction kept 7 bases outside the gene matches. Germline assignment: CDR1 MNHEY and CDR2 SMNVEV (reference sequence). Written as DNA, the CDR3 is TGTGCCAGCAGTCTACAGGGGTTCCTCTCCTACGAGCAGTACTTC. It yields the protein CASSLQGFLSYEQYF.

This clone was found once. The chain uses TRBV11-2 and TRBJ2-3, with D maybe TRBD1 (5 bases). Trimming cost V 3 bases and J 3 bases, with 13 bases left between them. Germline CDR1 and CDR2: SGHAT and FQNNGV. This CDR3 is built from 15 residues. In DNA, the CDR3 is TGTGCCAGCAGCTTCCAGGGATCTTTGACAGATACGCAGTATTTT. Residues: CASSFQGSLTDTQYF. The variable domain in full, with the rest retrieved from reference TRBV11-2 and TRBJ2-3, is EAGVAQSPRYKIIEKRQSVAFWCNPISGHATLYWYQQILGQGPKLLIQFQNNGVVDDSQLPKDRFSAERLKGVDSTLKIQPAKLEDSAVYLCASSFQGSLTDTQYFGPGTRLTVL.